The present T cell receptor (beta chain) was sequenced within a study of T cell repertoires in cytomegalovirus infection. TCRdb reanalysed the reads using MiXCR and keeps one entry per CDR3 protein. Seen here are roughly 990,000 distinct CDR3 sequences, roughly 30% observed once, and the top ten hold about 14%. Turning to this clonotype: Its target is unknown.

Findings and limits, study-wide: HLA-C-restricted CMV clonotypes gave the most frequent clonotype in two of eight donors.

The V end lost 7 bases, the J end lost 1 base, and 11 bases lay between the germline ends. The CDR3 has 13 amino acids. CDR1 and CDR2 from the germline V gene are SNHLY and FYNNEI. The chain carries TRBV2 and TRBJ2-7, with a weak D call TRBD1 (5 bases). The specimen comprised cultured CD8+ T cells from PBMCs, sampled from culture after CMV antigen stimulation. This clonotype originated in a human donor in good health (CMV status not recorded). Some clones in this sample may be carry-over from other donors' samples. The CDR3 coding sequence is TGTGCCAGCAATTTTCGACAGTCCTACGAGCAGTACTTC. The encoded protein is CASNFRQSYEQYF.